A selection of T cell receptor beta chains follows, all from one sample in a study of human T cells and chemical hapten exposure. TCRdb reprocessed the RACE reads via MiXCR and lists one record per CDR3 protein. The profile shows 60,000 to 80,000 distinct CDR3 sequences, 32% of them singletons. The sequences come from whole blood, collected in connection with sensitization to the hapten diphenylcyclopropenone (DPC). Source of these receptors: a man aged 40-50 years with alopecia areata. Some clones in this sample may be carry-over from other donors' samples. Both conserved end residues are part of each CDR3. Each record gives: clone size, J gene, D gene, V gene, CDR3 DNA, CDR3 protein. D genes are given only for firm matches. The size of a clone is reported for some rows only, either as once, few or many, or as a class for expanded clones.

abundance: .
j_gene: TRBJ1-2
d_gene: .
v_gene: TRBV28
CDR3nt: TGTGCCAGCGGGAGGGTTGGTGGCTACACCTTC
CDR3aa: CASGRVGGYTF

abundance: .
j_gene: TRBJ2-6
d_gene: .
v_gene: TRBV6-2/TRBV6-3
CDR3nt: TGTGCCAGCACCGCTTGGGGAACTGGGGCCAACGTCCTGACTTTC
CDR3aa: CASTAWGTGANVLTF

abundance: .
j_gene: TRBJ1-4
d_gene: .
v_gene: TRBV12-3/TRBV12-4
CDR3nt: TGTGCCAGCAGTACTTCTGGGAGCGGCGACGAAAAACTGTTTTTT
CDR3aa: CASSTSGSGDEKLFF

abundance: many
j_gene: TRBJ1-5
d_gene: TRBD1
v_gene: TRBV20-1
CDR3nt: TGCAGTGCTAGGGGGGACCATGACAGGGGGAGCAATCAGCCCCAGCATTTT
CDR3aa: CSARGDHDRGSNQPQHF

abundance: .
j_gene: TRBJ1-5
d_gene: .
v_gene: TRBV18
CDR3nt: TGTGCCAGCTCACTCGACGACTATAGCAATCAGCCCCAGCATTTT
CDR3aa: CASSLDDYSNQPQHF

abundance: .
j_gene: TRBJ2-7
d_gene: .
v_gene: TRBV28
CDR3nt: TGTGCCAGCAGTACCCGGGGCTCCGCCGATGAGCAGTACTTC
CDR3aa: CASSTRGSADEQYF

abundance: few
j_gene: TRBJ1-3
d_gene: .
v_gene: TRBV4-1
CDR3nt: TGCGCCAGCAGCCAGGGGGGGGCCCCCCCTGGAAACACCATATATTTT
CDR3aa: CASSQGGAPPGNTIYF

abundance: .
j_gene: TRBJ2-7
d_gene: .
v_gene: TRBV20-1
CDR3nt: TGCAGTGCTCCCCGGGACAACTCCTACGAGCAGTACTTC
CDR3aa: CSAPRDNSYEQYF

abundance: .
j_gene: TRBJ1-1
d_gene: .
v_gene: TRBV12-3/TRBV12-4
CDR3nt: TGTGCCAGCAGTTTTCTAATAGGGGACGAAGGGGCTTTCTTT
CDR3aa: CASSFLIGDEGAFF

abundance: .
j_gene: TRBJ2-1
d_gene: TRBD2
v_gene: TRBV20-1
CDR3nt: TGCAGTGCCCAGGGAGGGCCTTACGGTGAGCAGTTCTTC
CDR3aa: CSAQGGPYGEQFF

abundance: .
j_gene: TRBJ2-2
d_gene: TRBD2
v_gene: TRBV27
CDR3nt: TGTGCCAGCAGTTTTGCTGGGACTAGCGAGAACACCGGGGAGCTGTTTTTT
CDR3aa: CASSFAGTSENTGELFF

abundance: .
j_gene: TRBJ2-3
d_gene: .
v_gene: TRBV5-1
CDR3nt: TGCGCCAGTCTCCTGGGGACTCCTAGCACAGATACGCAGTATTTT
CDR3aa: CASLLGTPSTDTQYF

abundance: .
j_gene: TRBJ2-7
d_gene: TRBD2
v_gene: TRBV12-3/TRBV12-4
CDR3nt: TGTGCCAGCAGACCGGCCGGGACTAGCGTTGGCGAGCAGTACTTC
CDR3aa: CASRPAGTSVGEQYF

abundance: many
j_gene: TRBJ2-1
d_gene: .
v_gene: TRBV14
CDR3nt: TGTGCCAGCAGCCAAGGGGTGGGAGTCCGCTACAATGAGCAGTTCTTC
CDR3aa: CASSQGVGVRYNEQFF

abundance: .
j_gene: TRBJ2-7
d_gene: TRBD1
v_gene: TRBV27
CDR3nt: TGTGCCAGCAGTCCCCCGGGACAGGGCGCCGAGCAGTACTTC
CDR3aa: CASSPPGQGAEQYF

abundance: few
j_gene: TRBJ1-1
d_gene: .
v_gene: TRBV11-2
CDR3nt: TGTGCCAGCAGGTTGAGACCGGTGAACACTGAAGCTTTCTTT
CDR3aa: CASRLRPVNTEAFF

abundance: few
j_gene: TRBJ2-7
d_gene: .
v_gene: TRBV20-1
CDR3nt: TGCAGTGCTAGGTCCCGGGTCTTCGCGGCCGAGCAGTACTTC
CDR3aa: CSARSRVFAAEQYF

abundance: .
j_gene: TRBJ2-1
d_gene: .
v_gene: TRBV4-3
CDR3nt: TGCGCCAGCACCCCAAGTTGGGTTAGCTACAATGAGCAGTTCTTC
CDR3aa: CASTPSWVSYNEQFF

abundance: .
j_gene: TRBJ2-7
d_gene: .
v_gene: TRBV6-5
CDR3nt: TGTGCCAGCAGTTACTCGGGCACTAGCAACGAGCAGTACTTC
CDR3aa: CASSYSGTSNEQYF

abundance: .
j_gene: TRBJ2-7
d_gene: TRBD2
v_gene: TRBV28
CDR3nt: TGTGCCAGCCGTCTGGCTAGCGGTTATGTGGAGCAGTACTTC
CDR3aa: CASRLASGYVEQYF

abundance: .
j_gene: TRBJ1-1
d_gene: .
v_gene: TRBV6-5
CDR3nt: TGTGCCAGCTCCAACCGGGACGAGAATGAAGCTTTCTTT
CDR3aa: CASSNRDENEAFF

abundance: few
j_gene: TRBJ2-7
d_gene: TRBD1
v_gene: TRBV5-1
CDR3nt: TGCGCCAGCAGCAGGGGACAGGGAAACTACGAGCAGTACTTC
CDR3aa: CASSRGQGNYEQYF

abundance: .
j_gene: TRBJ2-1
d_gene: TRBD2
v_gene: TRBV20-1
CDR3nt: TGCAGTGCCCCAACTCAACCAGCGGGAGGGCTCAATGAGCAGTTCTTC
CDR3aa: CSAPTQPAGGLNEQFF

abundance: .
j_gene: TRBJ1-1
d_gene: .
v_gene: TRBV3-1
CDR3nt: TGTGCCAGCAGCCGCGAGGGGCCGGGGGTAGGTAACACTGAAGCTTTCTTT
CDR3aa: CASSREGPGVGNTEAFF

abundance: .
j_gene: TRBJ2-7
d_gene: TRBD1
v_gene: TRBV28
CDR3nt: TGTGCCAGCAAGGGACAGAACTCCTACGAGCAGTACTTC
CDR3aa: CASKGQNSYEQYF

abundance: few
j_gene: TRBJ2-2
d_gene: .
v_gene: TRBV4-3
CDR3nt: TGCGCCAGCAGCCAGTACGGAGACGGGGAGCTGTTTTTT
CDR3aa: CASSQYGDGELFF

abundance: .
j_gene: TRBJ1-5
d_gene: .
v_gene: TRBV20-1
CDR3nt: TGCAGTGCTCTTTTACAGGGATACGGCAATCAGCCCCAGCATTTT
CDR3aa: CSALLQGYGNQPQHF

abundance: many
j_gene: TRBJ1-1
d_gene: TRBD1
v_gene: TRBV28
CDR3nt: TGTGCCAGCAGTTTATGGGGACAGGGGGCCACTTACACTGAAGCTTTCTTT
CDR3aa: CASSLWGQGATYTEAFF

abundance: .
j_gene: TRBJ2-5
d_gene: .
v_gene: TRBV20-1
CDR3nt: TGCAGTGCTGCCCGGAGGGGGAGGGCCGGGGAGACCCAGTACTTC
CDR3aa: CSAARRGRAGETQYF

abundance: .
j_gene: TRBJ1-3
d_gene: .
v_gene: TRBV6-5
CDR3nt: TGTGCCAGCAGCCCAACCAGGCACTCTGGAAACACCATATATTTT
CDR3aa: CASSPTRHSGNTIYF

abundance: .
j_gene: TRBJ2-3
d_gene: TRBD2
v_gene: TRBV7-8
CDR3nt: TGTGCCAGCAGCTTAACTAGCGGTCCAGATACGCAGTATTTT
CDR3aa: CASSLTSGPDTQYF

abundance: .
j_gene: TRBJ1-1
d_gene: TRBD1
v_gene: TRBV20-1
CDR3nt: TGCAGTGCTCGTCCCGGGACAGGGAACACTGAAGCTTTCTTT
CDR3aa: CSARPGTGNTEAFF

abundance: .
j_gene: TRBJ2-4
d_gene: .
v_gene: TRBV5-1
CDR3nt: TGCGCCAGCAGCTTATGGCAGGGGATAGCCAAAAACATTCAGTACTTC
CDR3aa: CASSLWQGIAKNIQYF

abundance: .
j_gene: TRBJ1-4
d_gene: .
v_gene: TRBV5-1
CDR3nt: TGCGCCAGCAGCTTTGGGGGTGAAAAACTGTTTTTT
CDR3aa: CASSFGGEKLFF